This T cell receptor (beta chain) was sequenced in a study of CD4 T cells in relation to SARS-CoV-2 and coronaviruses. Study-wide context: Negative control cultures got HIV-1 Nef peptides or no peptide. Study conclusions and caveats: In 55% to 75% of donors, memory CD4+ clonotypes crossrecognized SARS-CoV-2 and at least one common cold coronavirus spike.

Here immunoSEQ multiplex PCR was the method, and the copy in TCRdb shows in-frame clones only, minus some. The repertoire consists of tens of thousands of clones, with about three quarters occurring once and the leading ten covering 9% to 15%. Germline CDR1 is SGHTA and CDR2 is FQGNSA. V was pared by 4 bases and J by 4 bases, with 8 bases of the junction left unmatched. The CDR3 is 15 residues long. Before the COVID-19 pandemic, during about 2011-2019, CD4+ T cells were taken from unexposed donors. Isolation of CD4+ T cells took place after 10 days in culture. Unexposed-donor CD4+ T cells were probed with SARS-CoV-2 S/N and four cold-coronavirus spikes, cells permitting. This clone was picked up one time. Its specificity is unknown.

The chain employs TRBV7-2 and TRBJ1-2; 8 nucleotides agree with TRBD1. This receptor was taken from a human donor in good health. Sequencing input: CD4+ T cells from PBMCs, cultured in vitro. The CDR3 DNA follows: TGTGCCAGCAGCTCAGCAGGGGGCAGGGGCTATGGCTACACCTTC. This translates into CASSSAGGRGYGYTF.